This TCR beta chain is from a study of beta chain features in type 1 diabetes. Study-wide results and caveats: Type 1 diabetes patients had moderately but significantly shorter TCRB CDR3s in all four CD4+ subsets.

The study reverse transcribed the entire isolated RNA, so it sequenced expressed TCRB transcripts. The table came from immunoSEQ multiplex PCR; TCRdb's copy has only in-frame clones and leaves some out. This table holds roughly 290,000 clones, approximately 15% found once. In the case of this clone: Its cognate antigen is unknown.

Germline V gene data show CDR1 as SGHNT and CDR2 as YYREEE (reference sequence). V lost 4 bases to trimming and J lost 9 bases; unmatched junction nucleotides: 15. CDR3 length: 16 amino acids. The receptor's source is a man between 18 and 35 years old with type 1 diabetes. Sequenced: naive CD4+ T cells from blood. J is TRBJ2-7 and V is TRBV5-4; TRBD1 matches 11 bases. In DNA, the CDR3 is TGTGCCAGCAGCAGCAGTTGGACAGGGGGCCGAGGGAGGCAGTACTTC. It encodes CASSSSWTGGRGRQYF.